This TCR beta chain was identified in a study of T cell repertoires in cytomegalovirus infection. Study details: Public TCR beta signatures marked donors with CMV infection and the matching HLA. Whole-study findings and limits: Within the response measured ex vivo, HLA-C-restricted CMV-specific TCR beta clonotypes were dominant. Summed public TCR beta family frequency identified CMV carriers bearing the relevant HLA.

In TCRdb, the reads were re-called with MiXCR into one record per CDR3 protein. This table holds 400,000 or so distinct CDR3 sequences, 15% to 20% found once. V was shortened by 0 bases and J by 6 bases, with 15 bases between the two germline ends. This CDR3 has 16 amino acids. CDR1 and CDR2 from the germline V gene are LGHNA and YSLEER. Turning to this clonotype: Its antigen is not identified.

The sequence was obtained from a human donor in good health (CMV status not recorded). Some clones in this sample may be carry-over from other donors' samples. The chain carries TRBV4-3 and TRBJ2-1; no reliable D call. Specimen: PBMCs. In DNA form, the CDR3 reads TGCGCCAGCAGCCAAGAGGTAGCAGGATCCCTCAATGAGCAGTTCTTC. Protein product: CASSQEVAGSLNEQFF.